The text below deals with one T cell receptor (beta chain). Source study methods: Reference gene primer amplification yielded estimated nucleated cell counts. Here immunoSEQ multiplex PCR was the method, and the copy in TCRdb shows in-frame clones only, minus some. From that table come the V and J calls and clone size; the DNA was used to work out D and trimming. The data hold 55,000 to 85,000 clones, with 90% observed a single time. The CDR3 runs to 16 residues. Germline loops: CDR1 MNHEY, CDR2 SMNVEV (reference sequence). V lost 0 bases and J 0 bases, leaving 9 bases between the germline ends. The data were obtained in a study of blood T cell repertoires in COVID-19. Study summary: Sites in the United States, Italy and Spain provided acute and convalescent COVID-19 samples. T cells, B-cell-depleted T cells, or PBMCs supplied cDNA or gDNA.

Sequenced: peripheral blood. The clonotype originates from a woman between 18 and 30 years old with acute or convalescent COVID-19. The rearrangement joins TRBV27 to TRBJ1-5; D gene ambiguous. CDR3 nucleotide sequence: TGTGCCAGCAGTTTATCGATGAGGGATAGCAATCAGCCCCAGCATTTT. Amino acids: CASSLSMRDSNQPQHF.